The clone carrying this TCR beta chain was recorded once. TCRdb analysed the RT-PCR reads with MiXCR anew, one entry per CDR3 protein. This sample yields about 650,000 distinct CDR3 sequences, of which approximately 14% are seen a single time; around a tenth belongs to the top ten. The sample comes from a study of response to subunit inactivated influenza vaccine. The CDR3 length is 15 residues. The V end was cut by 5 bases, the J end by 3 bases, with 16 bases between. Germline-derived CDR1 and CDR2 are PRHDT and FYEKMQ (reference sequence). The chain couples TRBV13 to TRBJ1-2; the D gene is possibly TRBD1 (5 bases). Here the sequenced sample was PBMCs from blood, taken roughly 12 days after vaccination. The source of this sequence is a middle-aged man who received an inactivated influenza vaccine. The CDR3 nucleotides are TGTGCCAGCAGCCTAAGGGAGGGGAAGTACTATGGCTACACCTTC. The encoded protein is CASSLREGKYYGYTF.